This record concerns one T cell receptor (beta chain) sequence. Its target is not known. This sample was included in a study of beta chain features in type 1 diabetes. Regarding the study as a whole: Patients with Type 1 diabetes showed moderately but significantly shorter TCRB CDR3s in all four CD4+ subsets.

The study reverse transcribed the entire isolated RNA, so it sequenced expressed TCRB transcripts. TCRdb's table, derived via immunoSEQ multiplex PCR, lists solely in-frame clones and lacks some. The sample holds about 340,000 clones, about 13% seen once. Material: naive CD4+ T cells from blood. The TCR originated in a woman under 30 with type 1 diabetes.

CDR3 bases: TGTGCCAGCAGCAAAGACGCTAGCGGGGTCCAAGAGACCCAGTACTTC. Protein: CASSKDASGVQETQYF. The rearrangement links TRBV21-1 to TRBJ2-5; TRBD2, the table's D call, was not compared with the DNA. TRBV21-1 is classified as a pseudogene. This CDR3 spans 16 amino acids.